A single sample gave rise to the 22 T cell receptor beta chains below, sequenced in a study of T cell changes during pregnancy in multiple sclerosis. Profiled with immunoSEQ multiplex PCR; TCRdb holds only in-frame clones, not every one. The table has about 75,000 clones, approximately 95% seen once. Material: CD4+ T cells from peripheral blood mononuclear cells, obtained after pregnancy. These receptor sequences come from a female donor with multiple sclerosis, enrolled in a pregnancy study.

The chain carries TRBV2 and TRBJ1-5; TRBD1 matches at 7 bases. The J segment lost 9 bases and the V segment lost 7 bases, leaving 9 bases of the junction unmatched. CDR3 length: 13 residues. Germline CDR1 SNHLY, CDR2 FYNNEI. For the CDR3, the DNA is TGTGCCAGCACCGCAGGGGGGAGGTGGCCCCAGCATTTT. Protein sequence: CASTAGGRWPQHF.

V and J are TRBV5-6 and TRBJ1-5; 7 positions match TRBD1. The V segment lost 1 base and the J segment 1 base; nucleotides outside the gene matches: 5. The CDR3 covers 16 residues. Germline-derived CDR1 and CDR2 are SGHDT and YYEEEE. CDR3 DNA sequence: TGTGCCAGCAGCTTGAGAGGGGGCATCAGCAATCAGCCCCAGCATTTT. Translating gives CASSLRGGISNQPQHF.

This rearrangement joins TRBV30 to TRBJ2-1, with 8 positions matching TRBD1. The CDR3 spans 12 residues. In germline, CDR1 is GTSNPN, CDR2 SVGIG (reference sequence). Losses at the gene ends were 3 bases for V and 13 bases for J; bases not matched to a gene: 8. CDR3 in DNA: TGTGCCTGGAGCGTACCCGGGACAGGCCAGTTCTTC. It codes for CAWSVPGTGQFF.

V is TRBV30 and J is TRBJ1-2; D call uncertain. Trimming removed 4 bases from V and 0 bases from J, with 21 bases in between. Per the germline V gene, CDR1 is GTSNPN and CDR2 is SVGIG (reference sequence). The CDR3 sequence is 17 residues long. The chain's CDR3 is CAWTRRNSRGANYGYTF. The CDR3 bases are TGTGCCTGGACTCGTAGAAATTCGCGGGGAGCTAACTATGGCTACACCTTC.

This clone has only one observation. This CDR3 is CASSQDSLAKNIQYF. The CDR3 bases are TGCGCCAGCAGCCAAGATTCTTTGGCCAAAAACATTCAGTACTTC. This chain joins TRBV4-3 and TRBJ2-4; D is uncertain. In germline, CDR1 is LGHNA, CDR2 YSLEER. This CDR3 has 15 amino acids. V gave up 0 bases and J gave up 1 base, with 7 bases separating them.

J is TRBJ2-5 and V is TRBV15; D gene uncertain. Trimming took off 0 bases at V and 7 bases at J, with 3 bases between the two ends. Germline CDR1 LNHNV, CDR2 YYDKDF (reference sequence). This CDR3 contains 11 residues. This chain's CDR3 is CATSRDMTQYF. In DNA form, the CDR3 reads TGTGCCACCAGCAGAGATATGACCCAGTACTTC.

The chain combines TRBV10-3 with TRBJ2-3; 7 positions match TRBD2. CDR1 ENHRY and CDR2 SYGVKD come from the germline V gene. The CDR3 consists of 16 residues. J lost 3 bases, V lost 3 bases, and 9 bases had no gene match. In DNA, the CDR3 is TGTGCCATCAGTGACTCTTCGGGCGGGAGAACAGATACGCAGTATTTT. This gives the protein CAISDSSGGRTDTQYF.

This chain uses TRBV2 with TRBJ2-1; 8 nucleotides match TRBD1. Trimming removed 1 base from V and 8 bases from J; junction bases left unmatched: 16. Germline V gene sequence: CDR1 SNHLY, CDR2 FYNNEI. This CDR3 has 18 residues. The CDR3 here is CASSEGVQGASMRYEQFF. The CDR3 bases are TGTGCCAGCAGTGAAGGAGTGCAGGGGGCGTCGATGAGGTATGAGCAGTTCTTC. Full variable domain (remainder filled in from reference TRBV2 and TRBJ2-1): EPEVTQTPSHQVTQMGQEVILRCVPISNHLYFYWYRQILGQKVEFLVSFYNNEISEKSEIFDDQFSVERPDGSNFTLKIRSTKLEDSAMYFCASSEGVQGASMRYEQFFGPGTRLTVL.

This chain connects TRBV14 to TRBJ1-6, with D perhaps TRBD1 (5 bases). The V gene lost 2 bases and the J gene lost 9 bases, with 8 bases spanning the gap. Germline CDR1 is SGHDN and CDR2 is FVKESK. The CDR3 is made up of 13 amino acids. CDR3 sequence (DNA): TGTGCCAGCAGCCAACAGGGTGGTTCACCCCTCCACTTT. It yields the protein CASSQQGGSPLHF.

The chain recombines TRBV5-6 with TRBJ1-5; 7 nucleotides line up with TRBD1. The CDR3 length is 14 residues. After removal of 3 bases from V and 7 bases from J, the junction contained 7 bases not matched to a gene. Germline CDR1 SGHDT, CDR2 YYEEEE. The CDR3 loop reads CASSWGQKVQPQHF. In DNA form, the CDR3 reads TGTGCCAGCAGCTGGGGACAGAAGGTACAGCCCCAGCATTTT. The whole variable domain, filled in from reference TRBV5-6 and TRBJ1-5, reads DAGVTQSPTHLIKTRGQQVTLRCSPKSGHDTVSWYQQALGQGPQFIFQYYEEEERQRGNFPDRFSGHQFPNYSSELNVNALLLGDSALYLCASSWGQKVQPQHFGDGTRLSIL.

The chain combines TRBV5-1 with TRBJ2-5; 8 bases fit TRBD1. The CDR3 is 18 residues long. V lost 0 bases to trimming and J lost 4 bases; unmatched junction nucleotides: 14. Germline CDR1 and CDR2: SGHRS and YFSETQ. The CDR3 sequence: CASSLAGGQGLGAETQYF. The DNA of the CDR3 is TGCGCCAGCAGCTTGGCTGGTGGACAGGGATTGGGGGCAGAGACCCAGTACTTC.

This clone has just one count. The gene calls are TRBV4-1 and TRBJ2-7, with 9 nucleotides matching TRBD2. Germline V gene sequence: CDR1 MGHRA, CDR2 YSYEKL. The CDR3 covers 16 residues. Germline trimming cut 3 bases from V and 0 bases from J; bases unmatched to any gene: 6. The DNA for the CDR3 is TGCGCCAGCAGCCAGCGGGATAGCGGGAGCTCCTACGAGCAGTACTTC. Its protein product is CASSQRDSGSSYEQYF.

The rearrangement links TRBV6-6 to TRBJ2-7, with TRBD1 identical over 7 bases. Germline-derived CDR1 and CDR2 are MNHNY and SVGAGI (reference sequence). The CDR3 covers 15 residues. Trimming removed 7 bases from V and 3 bases from J; junction bases left unmatched: 12. CDR3 sequence reads: CASTRPSTGIYEQYF. The CDR3 region has the DNA TGTGCCAGCACCCGCCCATCGACAGGGATCTACGAGCAGTACTTC.

CDR3 nucleotide sequence: TGCGCCAGCAGCATCGCCGCCGGGACTAGCGGGAGGTACGAGCAGTTCTTC. Translating it yields CASSIAAGTSGRYEQFF. The rearrangement joins TRBV4-3 to TRBJ2-1; 15 bases line up with TRBD2. Trimming cost V 5 bases and J 10 bases; bases outside gene matches: 12. The CDR3 consists of 17 residues. Germline V gives CDR1 LGHNA, CDR2 YSLEER.

This CDR3 reads CASSLPPRLAGVRNEQFF. CDR3 bases: TGTGCCAGCAGCTTACCGCCACGACTAGCGGGAGTTAGGAATGAGCAGTTCTTC. The genes are TRBV7-9 and TRBJ2-1; 12 bases line up with TRBD2. This CDR3 has 18 amino acids. Germline V lookup: CDR1 SEHNR, CDR2 FQNEAQ (reference sequence). The V gene end was trimmed by 2 bases and the J gene end by 7 bases; junction bases not matched to a gene: 12.

The chain uses TRBV9 and TRBJ2-7, with 8 positions matching TRBD2. The ends lost 0 bases at V and 7 bases at J; junction bases unmatched: 6. The CDR3 runs 14 residues. Germline CDR1 is SGDLS and CDR2 is YYNGEE. CDR3: CASSVGGRGGEQYF. The CDR3 DNA reads TGTGCCAGCAGCGTAGGGGGCCGGGGGGGAGAGCAGTACTTC.

The chain recombines TRBV5-1 with TRBJ2-2; D might be TRBD1 (5 bases). Germline lookup yields CDR1 SGHRS and CDR2 YFSETQ. This CDR3 contains 17 residues. Trimming took off 0 bases at V and 1 base at J, with 13 bases between the two ends. The DNA of the CDR3 is TGCGCCAGCAGCTTGGCCCCCGACAGAAAGAACACCGGGGAGCTGTTTTTT. It specifies CASSLAPDRKNTGELFF.

The chain is built from TRBV25-1 and TRBJ1-3; D is undetermined. Per germline, CDR1 MGHDK and CDR2 SYGVNS. The CDR3 contains 14 residues. V dropped 0 bases and J dropped 1 base, with 4 bases sitting between them. CDR3 nucleotide sequence: TGTGCCAGCAGTGAATACGGTTCTGGAAACACCATATATTTT. It is translated as CASSEYGSGNTIYF.

V usage is TRBV21-1 and J usage is TRBJ1-4; the table gives TRBD1 as D, unverified against the DNA. TRBV21-1 is labeled a pseudogene. There are 19 residues in the CDR3. The CDR3 DNA is TGTGCCAGCACCAGTCGATCTCGACACTGCGTTTTGGTCTGTGAAAAACTGTTTTTT. Its protein product is CASTSRSRHCVLVCEKLFF.

The chain recombines TRBV7-3 with TRBJ1-1; unclear D gene. The germline V and J ends were trimmed by 5 bases and 2 bases, with 9 bases remaining between them. Germline values: CDR1 SGHTA, CDR2 FQGTGA. The length of the CDR3 is 13 residues. CDR3 residues: CASSRGVNTEAFF. DNA for the CDR3: TGTGCCAGCAGCCGAGGCGTAAACACTGAAGCTTTCTTT.

V is TRBV2 and J is TRBJ2-7, with 8 bases fitting TRBD1. With 8 bases clipped from V and 6 bases from J, the junction kept 9 bases outside the gene matches. Germline CDR1 is SNHLY and CDR2 is FYNNEI. The CDR3 runs 13 residues. CDR3 residues: CASSRGPFGEQYF. The CDR3, as DNA: TGTGCCAGCTCCAGGGGGCCCTTTGGCGAGCAGTACTTC. Variable domain in full (rest from reference TRBV2 and TRBJ2-7): EPEVTQTPSHQVTQMGQEVILRCVPISNHLYFYWYRQILGQKVEFLVSFYNNEISEKSEIFDDQFSVERPDGSNFTLKIRSTKLEDSAMYFCASSRGPFGEQYFGPGTRLTVT.

The rearrangement joins TRBV19 to TRBJ2-1; 12 nucleotides match TRBD1. Per germline, CDR1 LNHDA and CDR2 SQIVND (reference sequence). V was clipped by 4 bases and J by 6 bases; unmatched bases: 1. The CDR3 sequence is 14 residues long. The CDR3 reads CASSRDRGLNEQFF. The CDR3 nucleotides are TGTGCCAGTAGTAGGGACAGGGGGCTCAATGAGCAGTTCTTC.